This T cell receptor (beta chain) is from a study of breast tumors, draining lymph nodes, adjacent tissues. This CDR3 contains 16 residues. CDR1 is SQVTM and CDR2 is ANQGSEA in the germline V gene. Losses at the gene ends were 2 bases for V and 8 bases for J; bases not matched to a gene: 11. This clonotype has a count of ten or more. What it binds is unknown. TCRdb reprocessed the multiplex PCR reads with MiXCR, giving one entry per CDR3 protein. The repertoire holds about 35,000 distinct CDR3 sequences, 30% to 45% seen once, with approximately 11% in the top ten. Whole-study findings and limits: Tumor T cell lymph node origin was a supported hypothesis, not proven. Tumor TCR diversity was below lymph nodes but above nontumor tissue. Tumor and nontumor repertoires were significantly more similar in luminal-like than in basal-like breast cancer.

Specimen: breast tumor tissue. This sequence originates from a female donor with breast cancer. Some clones in this sample may be carry-over from other donors' samples. The chain is built from TRBV29-1 and TRBJ2-3, with 12 bases lining up with TRBD2. CDR3: CSVEKPGTSGSGTQYF. The CDR3 DNA sequence: TGCAGCGTTGAAAAACCGGGGACTAGCGGGTCTGGTACGCAGTATTTT.